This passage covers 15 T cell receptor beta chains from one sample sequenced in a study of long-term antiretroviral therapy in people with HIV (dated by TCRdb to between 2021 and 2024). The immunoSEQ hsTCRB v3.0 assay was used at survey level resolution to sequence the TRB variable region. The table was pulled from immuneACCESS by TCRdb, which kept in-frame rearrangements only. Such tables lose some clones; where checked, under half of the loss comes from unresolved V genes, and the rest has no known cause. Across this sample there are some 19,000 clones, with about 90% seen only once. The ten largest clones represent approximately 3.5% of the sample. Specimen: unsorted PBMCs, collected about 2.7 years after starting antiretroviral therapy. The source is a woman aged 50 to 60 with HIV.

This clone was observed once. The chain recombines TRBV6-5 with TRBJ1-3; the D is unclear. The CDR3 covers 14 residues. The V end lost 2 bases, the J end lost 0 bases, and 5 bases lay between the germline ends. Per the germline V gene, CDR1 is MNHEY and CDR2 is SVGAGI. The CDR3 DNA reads TGTGCCAGCAGTTACGGGCGCTCTGGAAACACCATATATTTT. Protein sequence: CASSYGRSGNTIYF.

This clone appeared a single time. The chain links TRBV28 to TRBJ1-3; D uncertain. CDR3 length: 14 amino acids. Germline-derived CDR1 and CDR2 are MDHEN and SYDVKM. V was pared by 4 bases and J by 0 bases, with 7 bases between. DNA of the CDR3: TGTGCCAGCAGTTCCGTGTACTCTGGAAACACCATATATTTT. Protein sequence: CASSSVYSGNTIYF.

As DNA, the CDR3 is TGTGCCAGCAGTGAAGGGGGATTCCAGCCCCAGCATTTT. Residues: CASSEGGFQPQHF. This chain links TRBV2 with TRBJ1-5; D unclear. With 1 base removed from V and 7 bases from J, the gap between germline ends came to 8 bases. This CDR3 has 13 residues. Germline CDR1 is SNHLY and CDR2 is FYNNEI.

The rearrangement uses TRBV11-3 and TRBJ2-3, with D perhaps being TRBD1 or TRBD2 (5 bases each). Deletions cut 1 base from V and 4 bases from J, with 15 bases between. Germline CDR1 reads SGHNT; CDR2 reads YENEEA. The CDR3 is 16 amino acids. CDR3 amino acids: CASSLGGGSAADTQYF. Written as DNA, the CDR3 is TGTGCCAGCAGCTTAGGTGGGGGAAGCGCGGCAGATACGCAGTATTTT. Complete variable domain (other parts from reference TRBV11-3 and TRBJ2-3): EAGVVQSPRYKIIEKKQPVAFWCNPISGHNTLYWYLQNLGQGPELLIRYENEEAVDDSQLPKDRFSAERLKGVDSTLKIQPAELGDSAVYLCASSLGGGSAADTQYFGPGTRLTVL.

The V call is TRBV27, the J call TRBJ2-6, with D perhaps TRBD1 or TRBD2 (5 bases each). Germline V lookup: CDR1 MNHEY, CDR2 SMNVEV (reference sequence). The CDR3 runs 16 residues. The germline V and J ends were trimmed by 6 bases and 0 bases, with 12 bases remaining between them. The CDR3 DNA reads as TGTGCCAGCAGCACCGGGACCACCTCTGGGGCCAACGTCCTGACTTTC. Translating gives CASSTGTTSGANVLTF.

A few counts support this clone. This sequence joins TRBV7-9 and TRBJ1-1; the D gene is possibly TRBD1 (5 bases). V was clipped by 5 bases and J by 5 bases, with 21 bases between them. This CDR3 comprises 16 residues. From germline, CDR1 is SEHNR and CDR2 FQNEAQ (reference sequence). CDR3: CASSPVGRARGTEAFF. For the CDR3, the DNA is TGTGCCAGCAGCCCCGTCGGCAGGGCCCGAGGTACTGAAGCTTTCTTT.

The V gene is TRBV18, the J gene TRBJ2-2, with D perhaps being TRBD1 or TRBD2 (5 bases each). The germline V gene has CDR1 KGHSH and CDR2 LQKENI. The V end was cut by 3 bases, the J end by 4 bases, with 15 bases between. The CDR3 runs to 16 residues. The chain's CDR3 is CASSPVGAGGTGELFF. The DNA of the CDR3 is TGTGCCAGCTCACCGGTCGGGGCTGGGGGCACCGGGGAGCTGTTTTTT.

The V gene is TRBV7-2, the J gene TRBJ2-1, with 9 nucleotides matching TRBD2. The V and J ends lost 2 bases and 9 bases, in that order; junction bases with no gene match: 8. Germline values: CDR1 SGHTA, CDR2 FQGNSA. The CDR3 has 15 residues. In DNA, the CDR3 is TGTGCCAGCAGCTTAATAGCGGGAGTCGGTGGTGAGCAGTTCTTC. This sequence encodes CASSLIAGVGGEQFF.

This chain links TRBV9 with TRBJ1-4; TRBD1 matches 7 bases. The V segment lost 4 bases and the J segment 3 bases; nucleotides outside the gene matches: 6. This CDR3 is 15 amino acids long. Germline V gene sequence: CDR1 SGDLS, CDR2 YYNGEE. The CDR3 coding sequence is TGTGCCAGCAGCTCACTCGGGACAGCTAATGAAAAACTGTTTTTT. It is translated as CASSSLGTANEKLFF.

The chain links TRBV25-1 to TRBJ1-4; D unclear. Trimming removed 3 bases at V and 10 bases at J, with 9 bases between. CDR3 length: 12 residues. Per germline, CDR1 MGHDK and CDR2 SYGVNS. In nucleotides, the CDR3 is TGTGCCAGCAGTGAGTCAGGAGGAAAACTGTTTTTT. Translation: CASSESGGKLFF.

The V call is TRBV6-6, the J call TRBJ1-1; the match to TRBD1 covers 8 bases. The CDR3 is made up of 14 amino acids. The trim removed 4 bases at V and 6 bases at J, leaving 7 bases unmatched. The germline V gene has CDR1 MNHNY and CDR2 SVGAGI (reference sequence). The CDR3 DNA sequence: TGTGCCAGCAGTTTCGACAGGGGTCGATCTGAAGCTTTCTTT. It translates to CASSFDRGRSEAFF.

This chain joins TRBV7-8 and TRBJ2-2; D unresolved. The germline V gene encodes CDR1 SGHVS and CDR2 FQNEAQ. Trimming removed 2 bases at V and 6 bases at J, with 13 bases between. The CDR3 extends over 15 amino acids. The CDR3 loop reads CASSLFLGEAGELFF. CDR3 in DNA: TGTGCCAGCAGCTTATTCCTTGGCGAGGCCGGGGAGCTGTTTTTT.

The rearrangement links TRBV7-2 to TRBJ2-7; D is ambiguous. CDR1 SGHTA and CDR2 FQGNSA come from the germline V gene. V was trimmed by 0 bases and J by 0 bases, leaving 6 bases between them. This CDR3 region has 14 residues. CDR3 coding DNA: TGTGCCAGCAGCTTAGCAGCAGGCTCCTACGAGCAGTACTTC. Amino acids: CASSLAAGSYEQYF.

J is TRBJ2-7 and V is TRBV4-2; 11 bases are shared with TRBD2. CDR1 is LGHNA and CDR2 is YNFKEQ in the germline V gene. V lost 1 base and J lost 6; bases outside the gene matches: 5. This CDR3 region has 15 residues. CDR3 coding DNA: TGTGCCAGCAGCCAAGGGTTAGCGGGAGGGGCCGAGCAGTACTTC. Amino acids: CASSQGLAGGAEQYF.

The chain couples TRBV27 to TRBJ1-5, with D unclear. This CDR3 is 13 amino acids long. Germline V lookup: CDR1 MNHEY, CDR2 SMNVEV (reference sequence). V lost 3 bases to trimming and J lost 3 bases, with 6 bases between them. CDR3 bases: TGTGCCAGCAGTTTCGGGGACAATCAGCCCCAGCATTTT. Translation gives CASSFGDNQPQHF.